This TCR beta chain came from a study of vaccination and CD4 T cells after COVID-19. Overall study: Convalescent donors were composed of six males and four females, of whom two were Hispanic.

The ends were cut back, 6 bases at V and 2 bases at J, with 11 bases in the middle. The CDR3 contains 13 residues. Germline values: CDR1 DFQATT, CDR2 SNEGSKA (reference sequence). Study-level points and caveats: For convalescent patients, 304 of the 307 vaccine-specific clones analyzed were classified as spike mono-reactive.

On this clonotype: The antigen is unknown.

Using its own MiXCR run on the PCR reads, TCRdb lists one record per CDR3 protein. The top ten clones hold under 6.5% of a sample with about 36,000 distinct CDR3 sequences, more than 35% of them seen once. As for time point: late sampling 161 to 241 days after vaccination in three convalescent patients. There were positive PCR dates ranging from March to December 2020, all predating US Alpha, Beta and Delta variants. This receptor was taken from a human donor who had recovered from COVID-19. The chain employs TRBV20-1 and TRBJ1-5; the D is unclear. This specimen was CD4+ T cells from blood, taken about 7 months after SARS-CoV-2 vaccination. In DNA form, the CDR3 reads TGCAGTGCCCCTGACCTCGGCAATCAGCCCCAGCATTTT. Protein: CSAPDLGNQPQHF.